This T cell receptor beta chain was recovered during a study of shared clonotypes between healthy human individuals. The V end lost 3 bases, the J end lost 0 bases, and 6 bases lay between the germline ends. The germline V gene has CDR1 KGHSH and CDR2 LQKENI. CDR3 length: 13 amino acids. Remarks on this clone: This sample also contains other DNA sequences that code for the same CDR3.

Sequencing was performed with immunoSEQ multiplex PCR; in TCRdb, only in-frame clones are kept and a portion is missing. The table lists about 2.5 million clones, 92% of them singletons, with around 0.4% in the top ten. The rearrangement links TRBV18 to TRBJ2-7; D is undetermined. The sequence came from a man between 18 and 35 years old in good health. Some clones in this sample may be carry-over from other donors' samples. Sequencing used naive CD4+ T cells from PBMCs. As for subset: CD45RA+ positively selected. CDR3 sequence: CASSPRSSYEQYF. The CDR3 DNA sequence: TGTGCCAGCTCACCCAGGAGCTCCTACGAGCAGTACTTC.